This is a list of T cell receptor beta chains from one sample in a study of cytotoxic CD8 clonotypes in ibrutinib-treated CLL. Sequencing was performed with immunoSEQ multiplex PCR; in TCRdb, only in-frame clones are kept and a portion is missing. The sample includes about 140,000 clones, around 93% of them seen just once. The sample here was PBMCs, taken after 12 months of ibrutinib treatment. These receptors came from a human donor with chronic lymphocytic leukemia. Both conserved end residues are trimmed from each CDR3. The order of the fields is CDR3 protein, V gene.

CDR3 protein: ASRRSTDTQY
V gene: TRBV7-9

CDR3 protein: ASSPGQDSNQPQH
V gene: TRBV5-1

CDR3 protein: ASSLEGALNTEAF
V gene: TRBV7-9

CDR3 protein: ASRTNRGGYEQY
V gene: TRBV6-6

CDR3 protein: ASSTTGRSEGEQY
V gene: TRBV27

CDR3 protein: ASSLTGQDLAADTQY
V gene: TRBV7-3

CDR3 protein: AISQTSTNEKLF
V gene: TRBV10-3

CDR3 protein: ASSHGGSPLYNEQF
V gene: TRBV4-1

CDR3 protein: ASSHADRDDRLQY
V gene: TRBV27

CDR3 protein: ASSAMNPGPNEKLF
V gene: TRBV25-1

CDR3 protein: ASSRGLAGPYEQY
V gene: TRBV14

CDR3 protein: ASSYGTEIYEQY
V gene: TRBV6-5

CDR3 protein: ASSAPGSGAGVEEQY
V gene: TRBV6-1

CDR3 protein: ASSPLRGKESETQY
V gene: TRBV11-2

CDR3 protein: ASSSDYYEQY
V gene: TRBV6-6

CDR3 protein: ASRKGVYNEQF
V gene: TRBV19

CDR3 protein: ASSSTSGYNEQF
V gene: TRBV6-5

CDR3 protein: ASSQVELESTMYEQY
V gene: TRBV4-1

CDR3 protein: ASSELAGGGEQF
V gene: TRBV6-4

CDR3 protein: ASSLFASYNEQF
V gene: TRBV7-2

CDR3 protein: AWSVGGGYT
V gene: TRBV30

CDR3 protein: ATSRGGRGYT
V gene: TRBV15

CDR3 protein: ASGDRGGLRLQETQY
V gene: TRBV28

CDR3 protein: ASRGGGQSSQPQH
V gene: TRBV19

CDR3 protein: ASSLRLAGTGELF
V gene: TRBV5-6

CDR3 protein: ASSSPGLAGGDTQY
V gene: TRBV5-4

CDR3 protein: ASSVDGGSSYNEQF
V gene: TRBV9

CDR3 protein: ASSYLGGGPYEQY
V gene: TRBV6-6

CDR3 protein: ASSLPGQKPYEQY
V gene: TRBV27

CDR3 protein: ASSIAGTGNGNQPQH
V gene: TRBV19

CDR3 protein: ASSLFGAGVSEQF
V gene: TRBV7-9

CDR3 protein: ASSVRGWADTQY
V gene: TRBV9

CDR3 protein: ASSPRGGEVRNEQF
V gene: TRBV7-3

CDR3 protein: ASSYGTLQETQY
V gene: TRBV11-1

CDR3 protein: ASSREGGEQY
V gene: TRBV11-1

CDR3 protein: ASSEEGGLNTEAF
V gene: TRBV6-1

CDR3 protein: ASSLGASFNEQF
V gene: TRBV11-3

CDR3 protein: ASSQDQGFWGEQY
V gene: TRBV4-3

CDR3 protein: ASSESVGQLYNEQF
V gene: TRBV2

CDR3 protein: ASSAGRQAVSNEKLF
V gene: TRBV27

CDR3 protein: ASSLLLAGVGGTDTQY
V gene: TRBV13

CDR3 protein: ASSYLPLGRDLTQY
V gene: TRBV6-5

CDR3 protein: ASSSGAGNGETQY
V gene: TRBV9

CDR3 protein: ASSDLAGEGNEQF
V gene: TRBV2

CDR3 protein: ASMRDNEQF
V gene: TRBV7-9

CDR3 protein: ASSPTSGSFYEQY
V gene: TRBV7-8

CDR3 protein: ASSLVAGDYNEQF
V gene: TRBV7-2

CDR3 protein: ASSPRQGYTEAF
V gene: TRBV28

CDR3 protein: ASSYGHPNTEAF
V gene: TRBV6-5

CDR3 protein: ASGAPLAGVVEQF
V gene: TRBV19

CDR3 protein: ASSSQPLEQY
V gene: TRBV7-2

CDR3 protein: ASSPGASGTYQQY
V gene: TRBV9

CDR3 protein: ASTFKDSHPYEQY
V gene: TRBV14

CDR3 protein: ASSLGRVAEAF
V gene: TRBV11-2